This is a list of T cell receptor beta chains from one sample in a study of beta chain features in type 1 diabetes. The repertoire was sequenced with immunoSEQ multiplex PCR; TCRdb's copy has only in-frame clones and lacks some. Of under 150,000 clones listed, around 51% are singletons. Sequenced input: Tregs from blood. The origin of the receptors is a man in his late teens or twenties in good health. Each CDR3 is given with its conserved first and last residue. D genes are given only for firm matches. Expanded clones get a size class; other rows say once, few or many, or leave the size out.

DNA	CDR3	V	D	size	J	length
TGTGCCAGCTTCCGGGACAGGGGGCCCGAGCAGTACTTC	CASFRDRGPEQYF	TRBV2	TRBD1	few	TRBJ2-7	13
TGCGCCAGCAGTAGGGCAGGGGCGTCTGGGGCCAACGTCCTGACTTTC	CASSRAGASGANVLTF	TRBV5-1	-	-	TRBJ2-6	16
TGTGCCAGCAGCTCGCCTAGCGGGAGGGCCTCAGATGAGCAGTTCTTC	CASSSPSGRASDEQFF	TRBV5-4	TRBD2	-	TRBJ2-1	16
TGTGCCAGCAGCAGGACAGGGAGGAATCAGCCCCAGCATTTT	CASSRTGRNQPQHF	TRBV7-9	TRBD1	-	TRBJ1-5	14
TGTGCCAGCAACACAGGGTTTCGTGGCTACACCTTC	CASNTGFRGYTF	TRBV9	-	few	TRBJ1-2	12
TGTGCCAGCAGCTTAGAGGGGTCGGGGGGGACTGAAGCTTTCTTT	CASSLEGSGGTEAFF	TRBV7-2	-	-	TRBJ1-1	15
TGTGCCAGCTCGCTCCGGGACAGGGATGAAAAACTGTTTTTT	CASSLRDRDEKLFF	TRBV18	TRBD1	-	TRBJ1-4	14
TGTGCCAGCAGCCAGGACAGGGTCCACGAGCAGTACTTC	CASSQDRVHEQYF	TRBV5-5	TRBD1	few	TRBJ2-7	13
TGTGCCAGCAGCCGGTTGGGAAACACCATATATTTT	CASSRLGNTIYF	TRBV5-4	-	few	TRBJ1-3	12
TGTGCCAGCAGTTTGAGCGGGAGGGCTCGGGAGCAGTACTTC	CASSLSGRAREQYF	TRBV2	TRBD2	-	TRBJ2-7	14
TGTGCCGTCCACGAAGGACAGAGGAATAATTCACCCCTCCACTTT	CAVHEGQRNNSPLHF	TRBV28	-	-	TRBJ1-6	15
TGTGCCAGCAGACAGGGAACTGGAAACACCATATATTTT	CASRQGTGNTIYF	TRBV19	TRBD1	few	TRBJ1-3	13
TGTGCCAGTAGTAAAGAGCCGGGCAATCAGCCCCAGCATTTT	CASSKEPGNQPQHF	TRBV19	-	once	TRBJ1-5	14
TGTGCCAGCAGCCGCTCCGGGACAGCTCAAGAGACCCAGTACTTC	CASSRSGTAQETQYF	TRBV7-3	TRBD1	few	TRBJ2-5	15
TGTGCCAGTAGTACCCGCGGACTAGCGGGGGGTATGGAGACCCAGTACTTC	CASSTRGLAGGMETQYF	TRBV19	TRBD2	-	TRBJ2-5	17
TGTGCCACCTCGGGCGGGAGCTCCTACGAGCAGTACTTC	CATSGGSSYEQYF	TRBV10-3	TRBD2	-	TRBJ2-7	13
TGCGCCAGCAGCTCACAGGTCAGCTCCTACAATGAGCAGTTCTTC	CASSSQVSSYNEQFF	TRBV5-1	-	few	TRBJ2-1	15
TGTGCCAGCAGGGTTGGGGCAGGGCATGGCTACACCTTC	CASRVGAGHGYTF	TRBV7-9	-	-	TRBJ1-2	13
TGTGCCAGCACCCAGGGGAGTAGCAATCAGCCCCAGCATTTT	CASTQGSSNQPQHF	TRBV7-2	-	few	TRBJ1-5	14
TGTGCCAGCAGCTTAGGCTCCCGGGAGACCCAGTACTTC	CASSLGSRETQYF	TRBV11-2	-	-	TRBJ2-5	13
TGTGCCAGTAGTATAGGGCAGGACTATGGCTACACCTTC	CASSIGQDYGYTF	TRBV19	-	-	TRBJ1-2	13
TGCGCCAGCAGCCCGGGACAGGCCGAGCCCAAGCAGTACTTC	CASSPGQAEPKQYF	TRBV5-1	TRBD1	few	TRBJ2-5	14
TGTGCCAGCAGCTCCGGGTCCCGGGAGACCCAGTACTTC	CASSSGSRETQYF	TRBV13	-	-	TRBJ2-5	13
TGCGCCAGCAGCCGGACAGGGTTTGGTTCACCCCTCCACTTT	CASSRTGFGSPLHF	TRBV5-1	TRBD1	-	TRBJ1-6	14
TGTGCCAGCAGCTTACGGCAGGGCGCCGATCGCTACACCTTC	CASSLRQGADRYTF	TRBV7-9	-	-	TRBJ1-2	14
TGCGCCAGCAGCCAAAACATCCAAGAGACCCAGTACTTC	CASSQNIQETQYF	TRBV4-3	-	few	TRBJ2-5	13
TGTGCCTGGAGCCGAGGGACTAGCGGTTACTACGAGCAGTACTTC	CAWSRGTSGYYEQYF	TRBV30	TRBD2	-	TRBJ2-7	15
TGCGCCAGCAGCTTTCAGTATCGAGAGACCCAGTACTTC	CASSFQYRETQYF	TRBV5-1	-	-	TRBJ2-5	13
TGTGCCAGCAGCAGGGGATCACCCCTCCACTTT	CASSRGSPLHF	TRBV7-9	-	-	TRBJ1-6	11
TGTGCCAGCTCACCACCAGGGGGCTACGAGCAGTACTTC	CASSPPGGYEQYF	TRBV18	-	few	TRBJ2-7	13
TGTGCCAGCACCATATGGGACAGGCCCAATTCACCCCTCCACTTT	CASTIWDRPNSPLHF	TRBV5-6	TRBD1	-	TRBJ1-6	15
TGTGCCAGCAGCGTAGGGACTAGCGGGCTATACAATGAGCAGTTCTTC	CASSVGTSGLYNEQFF	TRBV9	TRBD2	few	TRBJ2-1	16
TGTGCCAGCAGCAGGACAGGGGTTGGGGCGGACACTGAAGCTTTCTTT	CASSRTGVGADTEAFF	TRBV14	TRBD1	few	TRBJ1-1	16
TGTGCCAGCAGCCCCCTTCAGGGGTGGGCGGACTATGGCTACACCTTC	CASSPLQGWADYGYTF	TRBV7-2	-	-	TRBJ1-2	16